This entry is about one T cell receptor beta chain. What it recognizes is unknown. The data are from a study of T cells in narcolepsy. Study at large: Patients with NT1 or NT2 and healthy control donors were enrolled. General study points: Autoreactive HCRT-specific and TRIB2-specific clonotypes were marked in same-patient CSF-versus-blood CD4+ comparisons. Some memory CD4+ repertoires had no autoreactive clone sequences.

Using immunoSEQ multiplex PCR, the repertoire was profiled, and TCRdb retains in-frame clones only, with some absent. In the table there are about 30,000 clones, 78% of which are singletons. Germline CDR1 and CDR2: SEHNR and FQNEAQ (reference sequence). This CDR3 has 16 amino acids. V gave up 4 bases and J gave up 1 base, with 13 bases separating them. This clonotype was sampled from a human donor with narcolepsy. J is TRBJ2-2 and V is TRBV7-9; D may be TRBD1 (5 bases). Sequenced material: CD45RA- memory CD4+ T cells from PBMCs. The CDR3 loop is CASSSLKGVNTGELFF. DNA for the CDR3: TGTGCCAGCAGCTCACTCAAAGGGGTGAACACCGGGGAGCTGTTTTTT.